This T cell receptor beta chain was sequenced in a study of blood T cell repertoires in COVID-19. Study as a whole: Acute and convalescent COVID-19 samples came from the United States, Italy and Spain. PBMCs, B-cell-depleted T cells, or T cells provided the cDNA or gDNA that made up the material.

This clone turned up a few times. Source study methods: It was from reference gene primer amplification that nucleated cell counts were estimated. The method was immunoSEQ multiplex PCR; TCRdb's version includes in-frame clones alone and lacks a portion of them. The V and J calls and the clone size are those of that table, but D and trimming were determined from the DNA. This table holds roughly 77,000 clones, under 80% found once. V shed 4 bases, J shed 4 bases, and the junction held 8 bases outside the gene matches. The germline V gene has CDR1 SGDLS and CDR2 YYNGEE. CDR3 size: 16 residues. This chain connects TRBV9 to TRBJ1-1; 12 bases are a match to TRBD1. This TCR was recovered from a human donor in a cohort sampled during active COVID-19. The source material was peripheral blood. The CDR3 DNA sequence: TGTGCCAGCAGCTCCGGGACAGGGGGCGATAGCACTGAAGCTTTCTTT. Its translation: CASSSGTGGDSTEAFF.